Presented here are 30 T cell receptor beta chains from one specimen sequenced in a study of shared clonotypes between healthy human individuals. Profiling relied on immunoSEQ multiplex PCR, and the TCRdb table lists in-frame clones only, not all of them. Of 2.3 million or so clones in the sample, approximately 93% were seen once. Sequencing was done on a sample of naive CD4+ T cells from PBMCs. Subset denoted: CD45RA+ positively selected. The receptors derive from a man younger than 35 in good health. Some clones in this sample may be carry-over from other donors' samples.

The CDR3 region is CACAGGANEKLFF. In nucleotides, the CDR3 is TGTGCCTGTGCGGGGGGGGCTAATGAAAAACTGTTTTTT. The chain carries TRBV30 and TRBJ1-4, with D perhaps matching TRBD1 (5 bases). In germline, CDR1 is GTSNPN, CDR2 SVGIG (reference sequence). The CDR3 totals 13 residues. The ends were cut back, 6 bases at V and 3 bases at J, with 11 bases in the middle.

The chain employs TRBV27 and TRBJ1-3, with unresolved D. In germline, CDR1 is MNHEY, CDR2 SMNVEV (reference sequence). The CDR3 runs to 13 residues. Trimming stripped 3 bases from V and 4 bases from J, with 7 bases between. CDR3: CASSFDKGNTIYF. For the CDR3, the DNA is TGTGCCAGCAGTTTCGACAAGGGAAACACCATATATTTT.

This chain joins TRBV7-3 and TRBJ2-2; TRBD2 agrees at 13 bases. Germline trimming cut 4 bases from V and 8 bases from J; bases unmatched to any gene: 4. The CDR3 totals 15 residues. The germline gives CDR1 SGHTA, CDR2 FQGTGA. CDR3 sequence (DNA): TGTGCCAGCAGCTCGGGACTAGCGGGATTAGGGGAGCTGTTTTTT. Residues: CASSSGLAGLGELFF.

The CDR3 reads CASSQDPGQGLSRGYTF. In nucleotides, the CDR3 is TGCGCCAGCAGCCAGGACCCGGGACAGGGACTATCTAGGGGCTACACCTTC. The chain has TRBV4-1 and TRBJ1-2; 9 nucleotides agree with TRBD1. The CDR3 extends over 17 amino acids. The V gene's germline CDR1 is MGHRA and CDR2 YSYEKL. Germline trimming cut 3 bases from V and 8 bases from J; bases unmatched to any gene: 16.

As DNA, the CDR3 is TGTGCCAGCAGTGCAAAACCACCCAGACTAGCGGGAGACCGCGGCGGGGAGCTGTTTTTT. Its protein product is CASSAKPPRLAGDRGGELFF. The rearrangement uses TRBV27 and TRBJ2-2; 12 bases match TRBD2. The CDR3 is made up of 20 amino acids. V trimming: 5 bases; J trimming: 7 bases; junction bases outside the gene matches: 20. Germline CDR1 and CDR2: MNHEY and SMNVEV (reference sequence).

This clone appeared a single time. J is TRBJ2-7 and V is TRBV9; the match to TRBD2 covers 15 bases. The CDR3 has 19 residues. Germline values: CDR1 SGDLS, CDR2 YYNGEE. Unmatched junction bases numbered 7, after V lost 0 bases and J lost 0 bases. The CDR3 nucleotides are TGTGCCAGCAGCGTAGATGGACTAGCGGGAGGGCCCAGCTCCTACGAGCAGTACTTC. Translated, it gives CASSVDGLAGGPSSYEQYF.

The chain is built from TRBV2 and TRBJ1-6; perhaps TRBD1 as D (5 bases). Per germline, CDR1 SNHLY and CDR2 FYNNEI. The V gene lost 1 base and the J gene lost 10 bases, with 11 bases spanning the gap. There are 14 residues in the CDR3. In nucleotides, the CDR3 is TGTGCCAGCAGTGAAGTATACAGGACATCACCCCTCCACTTT. Residues: CASSEVYRTSPLHF.

The DNA of the CDR3 is TGTGCCAGCAGTTTAAGACGGGGGCGGTTCACTGAAGCTTTCTTT. Amino acids: CASSLRRGRFTEAFF. The chain joins TRBV28 to TRBJ1-1, with D maybe TRBD1 (6 bases). Germline CDR1 reads MDHEN; CDR2 reads SYDVKM. This CDR3 comprises 15 residues. The V end was cut by 2 bases, the J end by 4 bases, with 14 bases between.

The chain is built from TRBV28 and TRBJ2-1; perhaps D is TRBD1 or TRBD2 (6 bases each). From germline, CDR1 is MDHEN and CDR2 SYDVKM. The CDR3 length is 15 residues. V was trimmed by 2 bases and J by 8 bases, leaving 16 bases between them. The CDR3 DNA reads TGTGCCAGCAGTTTACCGGGGGCACGAGGGTATGAGCAGTTCTTC. Protein product: CASSLPGARGYEQFF.

The chain links TRBV27 to TRBJ2-2, with no clear D. The germline V gene has CDR1 MNHEY and CDR2 SMNVEV (reference sequence). The V end was cut by 4 bases, the J end by 3 bases, with 15 bases between. The CDR3 contains 16 residues. Here the CDR3 DNA reads TGTGCCAGCAGTTCGGGCCCGGTACTTTACACCGGGGAGCTGTTTTTT. Translation gives CASSSGPVLYTGELFF.

Note on this clone: One junction end does not reproduce the germline sequence, and a read error may be involved. The V call is TRBV20-1, the J call TRBJ2-3; maybe TRBD2 (6 bases). This CDR3 contains 11 residues. CDR1 and CDR2 (germline): DFQATT, SNEGSKA (reference sequence). As DNA, the CDR3 is TGCAGTGCTGCCGGGGGAGGTAAAATCCTCTTT. As protein: CSAAGGGKILF.

The chain couples TRBV19 to TRBJ2-7; possibly TRBD2 for D (5 bases). The germline V and J ends were trimmed by 0 bases and 3 bases, with 6 bases remaining between them. The germline V gene encodes CDR1 LNHDA and CDR2 SQIVND (reference sequence). This CDR3 is 13 amino acids long. CDR3 region: CASSIERDYEQYF. CDR3 nucleotides: TGTGCCAGTAGTATAGAACGGGACTACGAGCAGTACTTC.

The J gene is TRBJ2-1, the V gene TRBV6-5; D tentatively reads TRBD1 or TRBD2 (6 bases each). This CDR3 has 15 amino acids. The V end was cut by 6 bases, the J end by 8 bases, with 20 bases between. The germline V gene has CDR1 MNHEY and CDR2 SVGAGI. The CDR3 DNA is TGTGCCAGCAGCCCTGAAAAGCTCGGGGGCCATGAGCAGTTCTTC. Its protein product is CASSPEKLGGHEQFF.

The chain links TRBV18 to TRBJ2-5; D not resolved. Trimming left V 0 bases short and J 5 bases short, with 10 bases between. Germline lookup yields CDR1 KGHSH and CDR2 LQKENI. The length of the CDR3 is 14 residues. CDR3 coding DNA: TGTGCCAGCTCACCACCGAGCAGGTGGGAGACCCAGTACTTC. Amino acid sequence: CASSPPSRWETQYF.

This clone occurred once. This chain joins TRBV5-4 and TRBJ2-3; TRBD2 aligns across 7 bases. V lost 7 bases and J lost 0; bases outside the gene matches: 2. This CDR3 has 13 residues. Germline V gene sequence: CDR1 SGHNT, CDR2 YYREEE (reference sequence). DNA of the CDR3: TGTGCCAGCCGCGGGAGCAGCACAGATACGCAGTATTTT. Translated: CASRGSSTDTQYF.

The V gene is TRBV19, the J gene TRBJ2-5; D unclear. Germline V CDR1 and CDR2: LNHDA, SQIVND (reference sequence). With 1 base removed from V and 5 bases from J, the gap between germline ends came to 14 bases. The CDR3 runs 15 residues. The CDR3 DNA reads as TGTGCCAGTAGTATAGCGGGCAACCTCCCGGAGACCCAGTACTTC. The encoded protein is CASSIAGNLPETQYF.

The gene calls are TRBV4-3 and TRBJ2-3; 9 nucleotides line up with TRBD1. The CDR3 extends over 19 amino acids. The V and J ends lost 4 bases and 2 bases, in that order; junction bases with no gene match: 16. Germline assignment: CDR1 LGHNA and CDR2 YSLEER. The CDR3 sequence is CASSRGRGTGNLLTDTQYF. DNA for the CDR3: TGCGCCAGCAGCCGAGGAAGAGGGACAGGGAACCTCCTCACAGATACGCAGTATTTT.

The gene calls are TRBV7-3 and TRBJ2-2, with 8 nucleotides matching TRBD1. After removal of 6 bases from V and 1 base from J, the junction contained 7 bases not matched to a gene. The CDR3 totals 16 residues. The V gene's germline CDR1 is SGHTA and CDR2 FQGTGA. The CDR3 reads CASSAPGQENTGELFF. For the CDR3, the DNA is TGTGCCAGCAGTGCCCCGGGACAGGAGAACACCGGGGAGCTGTTTTTT. Using reference TRBV7-3 and TRBJ2-2 for the parts outside the CDR3, the full variable domain is GAGVSQTPSNKVTEKGKYVELRCDPISGHTALYWYRQSLGQGPEFLIYFQGTGAADDSGLPNDRFFAVRPEGSVSTLKIQRTERGDSAVYLCASSAPGQENTGELFFGEGSRLTVL.

This chain joins TRBV7-3 and TRBJ2-3; no definite D call. In germline, CDR1 is SGHTA, CDR2 FQGTGA. This CDR3 contains 14 residues. V was pared by 1 base and J by 8 bases, with 13 bases between. The CDR3: CASSLNPLLGTQYF. The CDR3 DNA follows: TGTGCCAGCAGCTTAAACCCTCTACTGGGTACGCAGTATTTT.

The gene calls are TRBV28 and TRBJ2-7, with a weak D call TRBD1 (5 bases). The CDR3 runs 15 residues. The V end was cut by 6 bases, the J end by 6 bases, with 21 bases between. CDR1 and CDR2 from the germline V gene are MDHEN and SYDVKM. This CDR3 reads CASSNTRPTGIEQYF. For the CDR3, the DNA is TGTGCCAGCAGCAATACGAGGCCCACAGGCATCGAGCAGTACTTC.

The rearrangement joins TRBV7-2 to TRBJ2-7; 9 bases match TRBD2. V lost 5 bases, J lost 7 bases, and 6 bases stayed unmatched. The germline V gene encodes CDR1 SGHTA and CDR2 FQGNSA. The CDR3 has 13 amino acids. The CDR3: CASSIFLAGEQYF. CDR3 DNA: TGTGCCAGCAGCATTTTTCTAGCGGGAGAGCAGTACTTC. The variable domain in full, completed from reference TRBV7-2 and TRBJ2-7, reads GAGVSQSPSNKVTEKGKDVELRCDPISGHTALYWYRQSLGQGLEFLIYFQGNSAPDKSGLPSDRFSAERTGGSVSTLTIQRTQQEDSAVYLCASSIFLAGEQYFGPGTRLTVT.

The chain employs TRBV12-5 and TRBJ2-1; D unclear. Germline V gene lookup returns CDR1 LGHNT and CDR2 FRNRAP. The CDR3 spans 13 residues. Trimming shortened V by 6 bases and J by 5 bases, and 11 bases separated the two germline ends. CDR3 loop: CASGNRPNNEQFF. The CDR3 nucleotides are TGTGCTAGTGGCAACCGTCCAAACAATGAGCAGTTCTTC. The full variable domain, completed using reference TRBV12-5 and TRBJ2-1, is DARVTQTPRHKVTEMGQEVTMRCQPILGHNTVFWYRQTMMQGLELLAYFRNRAPLDDSGMPKDRFSAEMPDATLATLKIQPSEPRDSAVYFCASGNRPNNEQFFGPGTRLTVL.

The V gene is TRBV5-6, the J gene TRBJ1-3, with a tentative D call TRBD1 (5 bases). Trimming took 4 bases from V and 3 from J, leaving 11 bases between them. The CDR3 runs 14 residues. CDR1 is SGHDT, CDR2 YYEEEE, per germline. This CDR3 is CASSTTRDGNTIYF. Here the CDR3 DNA reads TGTGCCAGCAGCACCACCAGGGATGGAAACACCATATATTTT.

This clone was detected a few times. V is TRBV15 and J is TRBJ2-1; 8 positions agree with TRBD1. V dropped 2 bases and J dropped 0; count of bases not matched to a gene: 9. Per the germline V gene, CDR1 is LNHNV and CDR2 is YYDKDF (reference sequence). This CDR3 comprises 18 residues. CDR3 residues: CATSRPRDRSSSYNEQFF. The DNA for the CDR3 is TGTGCCACCAGCAGACCACGGGACAGGTCAAGCTCCTACAATGAGCAGTTCTTC.

This clone was counted a single time. The rearrangement links TRBV2 to TRBJ2-3; D gene unclear. The CDR3 extends over 13 amino acids. The V gene's germline CDR1 is SNHLY and CDR2 FYNNEI. Trimming removed 7 bases from V and 0 bases from J, with 8 bases in between. The CDR3 loop reads CASKGSSTDTQYF. CDR3 DNA sequence: TGTGCCAGCAAGGGCTCGAGCACAGATACGCAGTATTTT.

The chain carries TRBV7-6 and TRBJ1-4; D may be TRBD1 (5 bases). Trimming shortened V by 8 bases and J by 3 bases, and 19 bases separated the two germline ends. The CDR3 is 16 residues long. The germline V gene encodes CDR1 SGHVS and CDR2 FNYEAQ. The chain's CDR3 is CASARGTRTANEKLFF. CDR3 bases: TGTGCCAGCGCGAGGGGAACCCGGACGGCTAATGAAAAACTGTTTTTT. The entire variable domain, with the rest obtained from reference TRBV7-6 and TRBJ1-4, is as follows: GAGVSQSPRYKVTKRGQDVALRCDPISGHVSLYWYRQALGQGPEFLTYFNYEAQQDKSGLPNDRFSAERPEGSISTLTIQRTEQRDSAMYRCASARGTRTANEKLFFGSGTQLSVL.

This clone was observed a single time. The chain has TRBV6-1 and TRBJ1-1; D remains ambiguous. Germline V lookup: CDR1 MNHNS, CDR2 SASEGT. The CDR3 extends over 18 amino acids. V dropped 3 bases and J dropped 1 base, with 21 bases sitting between them. The CDR3 bases are TGTGCCAGCAGTGACCTCCTGGAAGCCTTAGGGCCGAACACTGAAGCTTTCTTT. Protein: CASSDLLEALGPNTEAFF.

The V gene is TRBV20-1, the J gene TRBJ2-2; no firm D call. Germline-derived CDR1 and CDR2 are DFQATT and SNEGSKA (reference sequence). Trimming cost V 8 bases and J 6 bases, with 10 bases left between them. The CDR3 has 11 amino acids. The CDR3 DNA reads as TGCAGTCTCTATGTCGCCGGGGAGCTGTTTTTT. Translated: CSLYVAGELFF.

This chain uses TRBV7-2 with TRBJ2-1; 11 positions match TRBD2. Germline V gene lookup returns CDR1 SGHTA and CDR2 FQGNSA. Trimming took 1 base from V and 9 from J; bases not matched to a gene: 8. This CDR3 spans 16 amino acids. In DNA, the CDR3 is TGTGCCAGCAGCTTAGGAGCTAGCGGGAGGACCGCTGAGCAGTTCTTC. It yields the protein CASSLGASGRTAEQFF.

The chain uses TRBV28 and TRBJ2-5; 7 positions match TRBD2. J gave up 0 bases and V 3 bases, and 7 bases lay outside the gene matches. CDR1 and CDR2 from the germline V gene are MDHEN and SYDVKM. This CDR3 comprises 16 residues. The CDR3 spells CASSLWGGTYQETQYF. Here the CDR3 DNA reads TGTGCCAGCAGTTTGTGGGGGGGTACCTACCAAGAGACCCAGTACTTC.